Below are 5 T cell receptor beta chains sequenced from a single sample in a study of blood T cells in healthy people across ages (dated by TCRdb to the mid-2010s). The protocol used for the library was 5' RACE. TCRdb shows the sequencer as Illumina HiSeq 2500. A second about 7 to 12 cycle PCR used a sample-barcoded 5' primer and a J-beta primer mix. The public reads were quality trimmed at Q25 with fastp and then assembled into clones with MiXCR by TCRdb, keeping productive beta chains. Identical CDR3 protein sequences are pooled into one entry, listed with their most common genes and DNA. Within this sample are fewer than 900,000 distinct CDR3 sequences, with roughly 45% of them counted one time only. 20% to 25% of the sample comes from the top ten. Source material: blood. Receptors were obtained from a woman aged 60-75 years in good health.

Note on this clonotype: A much bigger clone sits one base away, suggesting this may be a read error. The V and J genes are TRBV12-3 or TRBV12-4 and TRBJ2-3; D may match TRBD1 or TRBD2 (6 bases each). The CDR3 runs 14 residues. Trimming took 8 bases from V and 4 from J, leaving 16 bases between them. The CDR3 nucleotides read TGTGCCAGCCTCCCCAAAGGGGGGCCAGATACGCAGTATTTT. Translation gives CASLPKGGPDTQYF.

This clonotype was seen only a few times. The chain uses TRBV5-1 and TRBJ2-1; 11 nucleotides agree with TRBD2. Gene TRBJ2-7 matches the end of the DNA better, so the J call may be wrong. CDR1 is SGHRS, CDR2 YFSETQ, per germline. This CDR3 region has 17 residues. The CDR3 nucleotides are TGCGCCAGCAGCTTGGGAGGGACTAGCGGTTCCTACAATGAGCAGTACTTC. It codes for CASSLGGTSGSYNEQYF.

This clonotype was counted only a few times. The V call is TRBV30, the J call TRBJ2-7; tentatively, D is TRBD1 (6 bases). CDR1 is GTSNPN, CDR2 SVGIG, per germline (reference sequence). This CDR3 spans 14 amino acids. Trimming removed 4 bases at V and 6 bases at J, with 19 bases between. The CDR3 reads CAWTQLFTGSEQYF. DNA of the CDR3: TGTGCCTGGACGCAATTGTTCACAGGGAGCGAGCAGTACTTC.

The chain has TRBV12-3 or TRBV12-4 and TRBJ1-5; D call uncertain. V lost 1 base to trimming and J lost 2 bases, with 6 bases between them. The CDR3 length is 14 residues. Here the CDR3 reads CASSLDLGNQPQHF. CDR3 in DNA: TGTGCCAGCAGTTTAGACCTCGGCAATCAGCCCCAGCATTTT.

The chain has TRBV4-2 and TRBJ1-1; no clear D. In germline, CDR1 is LGHNA, CDR2 YNFKEQ. The CDR3 length is 12 residues. Trimming shortened V by 1 base and J by 10 bases, and 10 bases separated the two germline ends. Here the CDR3 DNA reads TGTGCCAGCAGCCAAGTCAATAACGGAGCTTTCTTT. Residues: CASSQVNNGAFF.